The 21 T cell receptor beta chains listed next were all sequenced from one sample in a study of beta chain features in type 1 diabetes. Study-wide results and limits: Among patients with Type 1 diabetes, TCRB CDR3s were moderately but significantly shorter in every one of the four CD4+ subsets.

What was sequenced were expressed TCRB transcripts, since all of the isolated RNA had been reverse transcribed. Produced via immunoSEQ multiplex PCR; TCRdb's table is partial and in-frame only. This repertoire shows 160,000 or so clones, 6.5% to 10% found once; its top ten account for approximately 0.56%. Antigens of these TCRs are unknown. Sample: central memory CD4+ T cells from blood. The receptors stem from a woman between 18 and 30 years old with type 1 diabetes.

The V call is TRBV5-4, the J call TRBJ2-5; weak D call: TRBD1 (6 bases). The ends were cut back, 4 bases at V and 4 bases at J, with 17 bases in the middle. CDR1 is SGHNT and CDR2 is YYREEE in the germline V gene (reference sequence). This CDR3 comprises 15 residues. The CDR3 region has the DNA TGTGCCAGCAGCACAGGACAGTTGCCCTCAGAGACCCAGTACTTC. This codes for CASSTGQLPSETQYF.

The chain couples TRBV7-9 to TRBJ2-7; D perhaps matches TRBD2 (5 bases). This CDR3 has 13 residues. Germline lookup yields CDR1 SEHNR and CDR2 FQNEAQ (reference sequence). Between the trimmed V and J ends, which lost 5 bases and 4 bases, there was a span of 12 bases. The CDR3 nucleotides are TGTGCCAGCAGCCATATGGGAGTTTACGAGCAGTACTTC. Translated, it gives CASSHMGVYEQYF.

V and J are TRBV2 and TRBJ2-2; D is perhaps TRBD1 (7 bases). This CDR3 spans 15 amino acids. Deletions cut 10 bases from V and 3 bases from J, with 18 bases between. Germline loops: CDR1 SNHLY, CDR2 FYNNEI. The CDR3 here is CATNGGGADTGELFF. CDR3 bases: TGTGCCACCAACGGAGGGGGCGCCGACACCGGGGAGCTGTTTTTT.

The table lists this clone with a few counts. The rearrangement joins TRBV25-1 to TRBJ1-1; D perhaps matches TRBD1 (5 bases). CDR3 length: 13 residues. Germline assignment: CDR1 MGHDK and CDR2 SYGVNS. Trimming took 6 bases from V and 5 from J, leaving 13 bases between them. This CDR3 is CASSDGGKTEAFF. The CDR3 coding sequence is TGTGCCAGCAGCGACGGGGGGAAGACTGAAGCTTTCTTT.

V and J are TRBV6-6 and TRBJ2-3; 10 positions match TRBD2. Germline V gene sequence: CDR1 MNHNY, CDR2 SVGAGI (reference sequence). The CDR3 spans 16 residues. With V trimmed by 6 bases and J by 0 bases, 6 bases remained unmatched. CDR3 coding DNA: TGTGCCAGCAGATCCGGACTAGCGGAGAGCACAGATACGCAGTATTTT. The encoded protein is CASRSGLAESTDTQYF.

This clone turned up a few times. The chain is built from TRBV9 and TRBJ1-2; TRBD1 might be the D (5 bases). CDR1 is SGDLS, CDR2 YYNGEE, per germline. The CDR3 has 15 residues. Trimming removed 0 bases at V and 2 bases at J, with 11 bases between. The CDR3 bases are TGTGCCAGCAGCGTAGCTTTGGGGCAGAACTATGGCTACACCTTC. It yields the protein CASSVALGQNYGYTF. Full variable domain (missing parts from reference TRBV9 and TRBJ1-2): DSGVTQTPKHLITATGQRVTLRCSPRSGDLSVYWYQQSLDQGLQFLIQYYNGEERAKGNILERFSAQQFPDLHSELNLSSLELGDSALYFCASSVALGQNYGYTFGSGTRLTVV.

This clone was seen more than once but under ten times. This chain links TRBV29-1 with TRBJ2-7; 9 nucleotides line up with TRBD2. This CDR3 comprises 14 residues. Germline V CDR1 and CDR2: SQVTM, ANQGSEA. Unmatched junction bases numbered 11, after V lost 5 bases and J lost 6 bases. CDR3 amino acids: CSVTLGRGGSEQYF. For the CDR3, the DNA is TGCAGCGTTACCCTGGGGCGGGGGGGCTCCGAGCAGTACTTC.

The V gene is TRBV6-1, the J gene TRBJ2-2, with 8 bases fitting TRBD1. Trimming at V came to 5 bases and at J to 6 bases, leaving 8 bases not matched to a gene. The CDR3 covers 15 residues. CDR1 is MNHNS, CDR2 SASEGT, per germline. The CDR3 nucleotides read TGTGCCAGCAGTCTCCGGACAGGGCGGTCCGGGGAGCTGTTTTTT. Its protein product is CASSLRTGRSGELFF.

This clone was counted a few times. The rearrangement joins TRBV7-2 to TRBJ2-3, with a possible D match to TRBD2 (6 bases). The ends were cut back, 6 bases at V and 4 bases at J, with 14 bases in the middle. The germline CDR1 and CDR2 sequences are SGHTA and FQGNSA. The CDR3 runs to 14 residues. The CDR3 loop is CASSPRGSPDTQYF. The CDR3 DNA is TGTGCCAGCAGTCCGCGGGGTAGCCCAGATACGCAGTATTTT.

This clone came up a few times. The CDR3 loop is CASSQPGLAVGELFF. CDR3 bases: TGTGCCAGCAGCCAACCGGGACTAGCGGTCGGGGAGCTGTTTTTT. V and J are TRBV4-2 and TRBJ2-2; 11 bases line up with TRBD2. Trimming cost V 2 bases and J 7 bases; bases outside gene matches: 3. The CDR3 spans 15 residues. CDR1 is LGHNA and CDR2 is YNFKEQ in the germline V gene.

The V and J genes are TRBV11-3 and TRBJ2-6; D call uncertain. The CDR3 consists of 16 residues. Germline V lookup: CDR1 SGHNT, CDR2 YENEEA. The V end lost 6 bases, the J end lost 2 bases, and 14 bases lay between the germline ends. DNA for the CDR3: TGTGCCAGCAGTTGGGTCAGCGCCCCTGGGGCCAACGTCCTGACTTTC. Its protein is CASSWVSAPGANVLTF.

This clone was detected only a few times. The chain combines TRBV18 with TRBJ1-2, with 9 nucleotides matching TRBD1. This CDR3 has 15 residues. The germline CDR1 and CDR2 sequences are KGHSH and LQKENI. Trimming removed 6 bases from V and 4 bases from J; junction bases left unmatched: 9. CDR3 protein: CASSHRDRVGYGYTF. The CDR3, as DNA: TGTGCCAGCTCGCACCGGGACAGGGTTGGCTATGGCTACACCTTC.

This clone has only a few counts. The gene calls are TRBV9 and TRBJ2-2, with 8 bases that match TRBD2. The V segment lost 0 bases and the J segment 6 bases; nucleotides outside the gene matches: 4. This CDR3 region has 15 residues. Germline V gene sequence: CDR1 SGDLS, CDR2 YYNGEE. The CDR3 reads CASSVAGGAPGELFF. As DNA, the CDR3 is TGTGCCAGCAGCGTAGCCGGGGGGGCCCCCGGGGAGCTGTTTTTT.

V and J are TRBV25-1 and TRBJ1-1, with 9 bases that match TRBD1. V dropped 4 bases and J dropped 10; count of bases not matched to a gene: 7. Per the germline V gene, CDR1 is MGHDK and CDR2 is SYGVNS. The CDR3 consists of 13 residues. This CDR3 reads CASSATQTGGAFF. The DNA for the CDR3 is TGTGCCAGCAGTGCCACCCAGACAGGGGGAGCTTTCTTT.

The CDR3 spells CASRLGHSYEQYF. The CDR3 DNA follows: TGTGCCAGCAGACTGGGACACTCCTACGAGCAGTACTTC. The chain has TRBV7-2 and TRBJ2-7, with a possible D match to TRBD1 (6 bases). Trimming removed 6 bases from V and 0 bases from J, with 9 bases in between. This CDR3 region has 13 residues. Germline loops: CDR1 SGHTA, CDR2 FQGNSA.

The V gene is TRBV5-6, the J gene TRBJ2-1; maybe TRBD2 (6 bases). CDR1 and CDR2 from the germline V gene are SGHDT and YYEEEE. The CDR3 spans 11 residues. V lost 3 bases and J lost 12, with 10 bases in between. CDR3 loop: CASSSEGGQFF. CDR3 sequence (DNA): TGTGCCAGCAGCTCCGAGGGAGGGCAGTTCTTC.

The chain combines TRBV28 with TRBJ1-2; maybe TRBD1 (5 bases). The ends were cut back, 2 bases at V and 8 bases at J, with 18 bases in the middle. This CDR3 is built from 15 residues. Germline V CDR1 and CDR2: MDHEN, SYDVKM. The chain's CDR3 is CASSLEGGHRRGYTF. CDR3 DNA: TGTGCCAGCAGTTTAGAAGGCGGACATCGTCGGGGCTACACCTTC.

The rearrangement links TRBV7-9 to TRBJ2-4; 7 nucleotides line up with TRBD1. Germline-derived CDR1 and CDR2 are SEHNR and FQNEAQ (reference sequence). This CDR3 has 15 amino acids. V lost 5 bases, J lost 2 bases, and 6 bases stayed unmatched. For the CDR3, the DNA is TGTGCCAGCAGCATACTGACAGGGACCAAAAACATTCAGTACTTC. It is translated as CASSILTGTKNIQYF. Drawing the rest from reference TRBV7-9 and TRBJ2-4, the complete variable domain is DTGVSQNPRHKITKRGQNVTFRCDPISEHNRLYWYRQTLGQGPEFLTYFQNEAQLEKSRLLSDRFSAERPKGSFSTLEIQRTEQGDSAMYLCASSILTGTKNIQYFGAGTRLSVL.

This clone was seen more than once but under ten times. The CDR3, as DNA: TGTGCCAGCAGAACTACTAGGGGGGGCAGGCAGTTCTTC. Translated, it gives CASRTTRGGRQFF. The chain links TRBV5-6 to TRBJ2-1; TRBD2 might be the D (7 bases). The CDR3 loop spans 13 amino acids. Per the germline V gene, CDR1 is SGHDT and CDR2 is YYEEEE. The V end lost 5 bases, the J end lost 12 bases, and 18 bases lay between the germline ends.

The chain links TRBV27 to TRBJ2-7, with D hard to call. CDR3 length equals 14 residues. The V end lost 6 bases, the J end lost 2 bases, and 14 bases lay between the germline ends. Germline V gene data show CDR1 as MNHEY and CDR2 as SMNVEV (reference sequence). The CDR3 here is CASRRTEQTYEQYF. The CDR3 bases are TGTGCCAGCAGGAGAACAGAACAGACCTACGAGCAGTACTTC.

The V gene is TRBV27, the J gene TRBJ2-2, with 7 bases that match TRBD2. The V and J ends lost 4 bases and 2 bases, in that order; junction bases with no gene match: 4. Germline CDR1 and CDR2: MNHEY and SMNVEV (reference sequence). The CDR3 runs 15 residues. The CDR3 loop is CASSYSGRNTGELFF. The CDR3 coding sequence is TGTGCCAGCAGTTATAGCGGGCGAAACACCGGGGAGCTGTTTTTT.